This T cell receptor beta chain was profiled in a study of blood T cell repertoires in COVID-19. At the level of the study: Italy, Spain and the United States were the sources of the convalescent and acute COVID-19 samples. The analysed material was cDNA or gDNA that came from T cells, B-cell-depleted T cells, or PBMCs.

As processed by the authors: Counts of nucleated cells, estimated from reference gene primer amplification, were obtained. Profiling relied on immunoSEQ multiplex PCR, and the TCRdb table lists in-frame clones only, not all of them. That table supplies the V and J calls and clone size; D and trimming were determined from the DNA. The sample lists approximately 150,000 clones; roughly 81% were seen once. Trimming took off 0 bases at V and 5 bases at J, with 13 bases between the two ends. CDR1 and CDR2 (germline): LGHNA, YSLEER. The length of the CDR3 is 15 residues. The Seattle patients joined while their infection was active and were tracked longitudinally afterward.

The chain carries TRBV4-3 and TRBJ1-2; D gene ambiguous. Material for sequencing was peripheral blood. This TCR derives from a woman of 80 years or more with COVID-19, enrolled during active disease. CDR3 amino acids: CASSQEARYPYGYTF. The CDR3 region has the DNA TGCGCCAGCAGCCAAGAGGCCCGTTACCCGTATGGCTACACCTTC.